This entry is about one TCR beta chain. Its antigen is still unknown. The germline gives CDR1 SGHVS, CDR2 FQNEAQ. V shed 5 bases and J shed 5 bases, with 5 bases lying between them. This CDR3 region has 11 residues. The table came from immunoSEQ multiplex PCR; TCRdb's copy has only in-frame clones and leaves some out. The data hold about 130,000 clones, with around four fifths observed a single time. This sample was taken from a study of cytotoxic CD8 clonotypes in ibrutinib-treated CLL. Study-wide background: After median around 5.5 years, approximately 14 stayed in remission, approximately twelve progressed; responses roughly 25 partial, 2 complete. Response samples were obtained once patients had received a median about 12 months of treatment, range 6 to 36. Whole-study results and caveats: Exceeding age-matched healthy donors, baseline clonality also tracked the counts of circulating CD8+ T cells.

The V gene is TRBV7-8, the J gene TRBJ2-3, with unresolved D. The material was PBMCs, obtained after 24 months of ibrutinib treatment. The sequence came from a human donor with chronic lymphocytic leukemia. The CDR3: CASSQIDTQYF. In DNA form, the CDR3 reads TGTGCCAGCAGCCAGATAGATACGCAGTATTTT.